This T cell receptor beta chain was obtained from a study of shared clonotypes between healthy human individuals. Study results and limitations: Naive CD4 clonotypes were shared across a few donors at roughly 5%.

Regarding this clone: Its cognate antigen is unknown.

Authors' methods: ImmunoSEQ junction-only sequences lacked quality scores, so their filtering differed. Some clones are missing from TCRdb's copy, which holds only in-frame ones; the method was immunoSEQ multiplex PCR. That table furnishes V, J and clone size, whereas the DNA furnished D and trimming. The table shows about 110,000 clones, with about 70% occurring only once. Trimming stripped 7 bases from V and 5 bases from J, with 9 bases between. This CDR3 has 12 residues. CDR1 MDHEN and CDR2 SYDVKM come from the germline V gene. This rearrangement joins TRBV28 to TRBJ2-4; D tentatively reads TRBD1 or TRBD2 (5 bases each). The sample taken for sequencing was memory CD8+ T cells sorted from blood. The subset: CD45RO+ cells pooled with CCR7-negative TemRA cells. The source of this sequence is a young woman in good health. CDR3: CASKGPQNIQYF. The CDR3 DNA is TGTGCCAGCAAGGGACCCCAAAACATTCAGTACTTC.